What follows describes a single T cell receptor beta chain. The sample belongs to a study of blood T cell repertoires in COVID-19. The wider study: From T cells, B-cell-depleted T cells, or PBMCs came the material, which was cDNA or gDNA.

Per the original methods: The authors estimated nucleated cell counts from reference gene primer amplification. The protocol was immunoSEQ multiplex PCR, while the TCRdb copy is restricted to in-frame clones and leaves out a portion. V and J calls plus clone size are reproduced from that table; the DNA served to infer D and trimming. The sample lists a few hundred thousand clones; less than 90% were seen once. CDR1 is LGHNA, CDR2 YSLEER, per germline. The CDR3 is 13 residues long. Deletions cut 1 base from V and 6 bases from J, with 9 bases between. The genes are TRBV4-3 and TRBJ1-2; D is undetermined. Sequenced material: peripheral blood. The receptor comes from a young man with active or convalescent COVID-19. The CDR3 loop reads CASSQVGEDGYTF. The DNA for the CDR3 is TGCGCCAGCAGCCAAGTTGGAGAAGATGGCTACACCTTC.